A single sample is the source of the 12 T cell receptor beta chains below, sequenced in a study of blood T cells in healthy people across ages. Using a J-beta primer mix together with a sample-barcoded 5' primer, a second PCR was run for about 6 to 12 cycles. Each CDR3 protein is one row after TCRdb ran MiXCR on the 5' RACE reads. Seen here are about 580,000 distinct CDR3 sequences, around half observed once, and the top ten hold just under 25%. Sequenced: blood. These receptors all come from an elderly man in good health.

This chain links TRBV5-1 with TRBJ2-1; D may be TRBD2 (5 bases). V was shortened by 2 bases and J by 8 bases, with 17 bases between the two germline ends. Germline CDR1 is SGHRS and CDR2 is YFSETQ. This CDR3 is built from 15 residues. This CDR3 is CASSLRLEGRDEQFF. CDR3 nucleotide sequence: TGCGCCAGCAGCTTAAGGCTAGAGGGTAGGGATGAGCAGTTCTTC. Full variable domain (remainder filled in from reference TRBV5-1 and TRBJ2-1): KAGVTQTPRYLIKTRGQQVTLSCSPISGHRSVSWYQQTPGQGLQFLFEYFSETQRNKGNFPGRFSGRQFSNSRSEMNVSTLELGDSALYLCASSLRLEGRDEQFFGPGTRLTVL.

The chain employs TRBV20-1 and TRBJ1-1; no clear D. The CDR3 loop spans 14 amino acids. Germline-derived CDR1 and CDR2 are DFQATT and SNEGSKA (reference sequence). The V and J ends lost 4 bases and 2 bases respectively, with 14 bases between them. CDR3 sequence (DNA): TGCAGTGCTATCCTCCCACGAGGTAACACTGAAGCTTTCTTT. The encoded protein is CSAILPRGNTEAFF.

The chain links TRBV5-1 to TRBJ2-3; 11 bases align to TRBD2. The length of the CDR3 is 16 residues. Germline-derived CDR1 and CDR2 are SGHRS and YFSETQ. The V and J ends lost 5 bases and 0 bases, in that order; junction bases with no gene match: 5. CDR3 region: CASSPTSGASTDTQYF. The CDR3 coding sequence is TGCGCCAGCAGTCCGACTAGCGGGGCTAGCACAGATACGCAGTATTTT. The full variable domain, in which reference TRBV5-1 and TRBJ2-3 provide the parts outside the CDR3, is KAGVTQTPRYLIKTRGQQVTLSCSPISGHRSVSWYQQTPGQGLQFLFEYFSETQRNKGNFPGRFSGRQFSNSRSEMNVSTLELGDSALYLCASSPTSGASTDTQYFGPGTRLTVL.

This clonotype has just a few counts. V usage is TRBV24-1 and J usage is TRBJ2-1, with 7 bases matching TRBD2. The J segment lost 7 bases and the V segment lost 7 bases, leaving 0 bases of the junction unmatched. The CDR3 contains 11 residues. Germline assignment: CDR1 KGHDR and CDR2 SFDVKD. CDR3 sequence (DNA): TGTGCCACCAGCGGGGGGAATGAGCAGTTCTTC. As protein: CATSGGNEQFF.

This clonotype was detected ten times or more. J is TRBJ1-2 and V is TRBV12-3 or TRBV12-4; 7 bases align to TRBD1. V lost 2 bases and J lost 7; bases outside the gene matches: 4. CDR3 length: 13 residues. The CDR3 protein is CASSLLQGSGYTF. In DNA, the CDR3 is TGTGCCAGCAGTTTACTACAGGGGAGTGGCTACACCTTC.

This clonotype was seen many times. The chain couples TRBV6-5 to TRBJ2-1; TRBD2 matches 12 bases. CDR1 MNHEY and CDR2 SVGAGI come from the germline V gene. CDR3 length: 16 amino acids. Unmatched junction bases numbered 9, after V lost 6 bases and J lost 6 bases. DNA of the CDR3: TGTGCCAGCAGACACGCGACTAGCGGGAGCATCAATGAGCAGTTCTTC. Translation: CASRHATSGSINEQFF.

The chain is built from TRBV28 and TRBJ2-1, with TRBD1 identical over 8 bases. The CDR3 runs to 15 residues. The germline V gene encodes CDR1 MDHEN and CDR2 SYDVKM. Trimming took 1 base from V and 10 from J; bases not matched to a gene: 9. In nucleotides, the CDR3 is TGTGCCAGCAGTTTATCATCACAGGGGGTCGGGGAGCAGTTCTTC. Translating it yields CASSLSSQGVGEQFF.

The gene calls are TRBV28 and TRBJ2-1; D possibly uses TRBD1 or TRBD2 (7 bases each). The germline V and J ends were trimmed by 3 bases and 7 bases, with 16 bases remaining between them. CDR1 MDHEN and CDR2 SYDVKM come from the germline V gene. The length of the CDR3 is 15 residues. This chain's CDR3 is CASSLSGTVSNEQFF. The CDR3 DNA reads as TGTGCCAGCAGTTTGAGCGGGACAGTAAGTAATGAGCAGTTCTTC.

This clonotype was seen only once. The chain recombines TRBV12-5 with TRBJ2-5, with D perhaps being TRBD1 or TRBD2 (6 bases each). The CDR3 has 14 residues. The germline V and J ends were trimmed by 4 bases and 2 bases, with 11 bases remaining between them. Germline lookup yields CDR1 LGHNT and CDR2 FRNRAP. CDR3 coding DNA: TGTGCTAGTGGTTCGGGGGCAGTACAAGAGACCCAGTACTTC. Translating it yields CASGSGAVQETQYF. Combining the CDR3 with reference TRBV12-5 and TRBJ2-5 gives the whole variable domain DARVTQTPRHKVTEMGQEVTMRCQPILGHNTVFWYRQTMMQGLELLAYFRNRAPLDDSGMPKDRFSAEMPDATLATLKIQPSEPRDSAVYFCASGSGAVQETQYFGPGTRLLVL.

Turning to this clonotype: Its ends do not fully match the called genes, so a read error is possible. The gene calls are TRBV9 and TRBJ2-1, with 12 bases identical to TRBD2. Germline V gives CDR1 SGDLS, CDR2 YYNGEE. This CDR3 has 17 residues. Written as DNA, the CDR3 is TGTGCCGGCAGCGTAGCGTATGGGACTAGCGGGCCCAATGAGCAGTTCTTC. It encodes CAGSVAYGTSGPNEQFF.

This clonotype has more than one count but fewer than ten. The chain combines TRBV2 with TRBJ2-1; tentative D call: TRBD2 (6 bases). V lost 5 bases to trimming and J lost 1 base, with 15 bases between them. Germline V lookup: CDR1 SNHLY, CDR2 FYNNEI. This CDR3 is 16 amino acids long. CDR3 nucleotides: TGTGCCAGCAGTCCAAGACGGGGGTTTTCCTACAATGAGCAGTTCTTC. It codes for CASSPRRGFSYNEQFF.

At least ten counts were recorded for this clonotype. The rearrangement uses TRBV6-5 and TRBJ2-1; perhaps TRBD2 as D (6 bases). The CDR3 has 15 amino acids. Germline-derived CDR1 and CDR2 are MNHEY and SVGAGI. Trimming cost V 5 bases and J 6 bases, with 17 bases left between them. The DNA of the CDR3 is TGTGCCAGCAGTAGCCGGGGGATTTACCTCAATGAGCAGTTCTTC. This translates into CASSSRGIYLNEQFF.